Described below is a single T cell receptor beta chain sequence and its context. The data stem from a study of T cells in tumors after PD-1 blockade. Across the whole study: Excluded were patients with checkpoint blockade, immunosuppressants, or radiotherapy or other anti-cancer therapy within 4 weeks.

Data came from immunoSEQ multiplex PCR; TCRdb stores just in-frame clones and leaves some out. Counted here are approximately 59,000 clones, around four fifths occurring once; the ten biggest clones make up about an eighth. Template: tumor biopsy or peripheral blood genomic DNA, roughly 550-6,500 ng per sample. The CDR3 spans 18 residues. Germline CDR1 SGHDT, CDR2 YYEEEE. V dropped 3 bases and J dropped 0 bases, with 22 bases sitting between them. This receptor was identified in a human donor with basal cell carcinoma. This chain uses TRBV5-6 with TRBJ2-7; maybe TRBD2 (6 bases). The sample in question was PBMCs, obtained before anti-PD-1 treatment. The CDR3 DNA reads TGTGCCAGCAGCTCCGGGCGGTGGTGGAGGGAGAGCTCCTACGAGCAGTACTTC. This translates into CASSSGRWWRESSYEQYF. The variable domain in full, completed from reference TRBV5-6 and TRBJ2-7, reads DAGVTQSPTHLIKTRGQQVTLRCSPKSGHDTVSWYQQALGQGPQFIFQYYEEEERQRGNFPDRFSGHQFPNYSSELNVNALLLGDSALYLCASSSGRWWRESSYEQYFGPGTRLTVT.